These 25 T cell receptor beta chains originate from one sample sequenced in a study of T cells in localized non-small cell lung cancer. The protocol was immunoSEQ multiplex PCR, while the TCRdb copy is restricted to in-frame clones and leaves out a portion. The table has around 83,000 clones, 87% seen once; the top ten hold more than 14%. This material consisted of peripheral blood, taken before any cancer treatment. These receptors all stem from a man aged 40 to 70 with stage I squamous cell lung carcinoma.

The gene calls are TRBV4-1 and TRBJ2-2; D could derive from TRBD1 or TRBD2 (6 bases each). V lost 6 bases, J lost 4 bases, and 15 bases lay in between. CDR3 length: 15 residues. CDR1 and CDR2 (germline): MGHRA, YSYEKL. CDR3 nucleotides: TGCGCCAGCAGTCCGAGGGGGGCGAGCACCGGGGAGCTGTTTTTT. Protein: CASSPRGASTGELFF.

This sequence joins TRBV30 and TRBJ2-3, with D tentatively TRBD2 (6 bases). The CDR3 contains 14 residues. The germline gives CDR1 GTSNPN, CDR2 SVGIG (reference sequence). Between the trimmed V and J ends, which lost 2 bases and 0 bases, there was a span of 9 bases. The CDR3 DNA follows: TGTGCCTGGAGTCTTGGGACTAGCACAGATACGCAGTATTTT. Amino acid sequence: CAWSLGTSTDTQYF.

The chain combines TRBV18 with TRBJ1-1; D gene uncertain. Trimming cost V 3 bases and J 5 bases, with 22 bases left between them. CDR3 length: 17 amino acids. Looked up from germline, CDR1 is KGHSH and CDR2 is LQKENI. Here the CDR3 DNA reads TGTGCCAGCTCACCGTCTATCAACCGGCGCCGAGAGACTGAAGCTTTCTTT. This codes for CASSPSINRRRETEAFF. Filled out from reference TRBV18 and TRBJ1-1, the complete variable domain reads NAGVMQNPRHLVRRRGQEARLRCSPMKGHSHVYWYRQLPEEGLKFMVYLQKENIIDESGMPKERFSAEFPKEGPSILRIQQVVRGDSAAYFCASSPSINRRRETEAFFGQGTRLTVV.

This clone was found once. The rearrangement joins TRBV5-1 to TRBJ2-7; tentative D call: TRBD1 (7 bases). The germline gives CDR1 SGHRS, CDR2 YFSETQ. V lost 0 bases and J lost 3, with 19 bases in between. The CDR3 is 17 amino acids. The CDR3 reads CASSLGSGDRRLYEQYF. CDR3 DNA sequence: TGCGCCAGCAGCTTGGGATCGGGGGACAGAAGGCTCTACGAGCAGTACTTC.

The chain uses TRBV5-1 and TRBJ2-5; the match to TRBD1 covers 8 bases. The CDR3 length is 14 residues. The germline gives CDR1 SGHRS, CDR2 YFSETQ. J lost 4 bases, V lost 4 bases, and 6 bases had no gene match. CDR3 bases: TGCGCCAGCAGCAACGGACAGGGAGGAGAGACCCAGTACTTC. This gives the protein CASSNGQGGETQYF.

This clone is a singleton in its sample. Other DNA sequences in the same sample also yield this CDR3. The chain uses TRBV15 and TRBJ1-2, with D unclear. Germline CDR1 reads LNHNV; CDR2 reads YYDKDF (reference sequence). Trimming stripped 0 bases from V and 4 bases from J, with 9 bases between. CDR3 length: 14 amino acids. The DNA of the CDR3 is TGTGCCACCAGCAGAGATAGTGCAGTCTATGGCTACACCTTC. It encodes CATSRDSAVYGYTF.

The V call is TRBV9, the J call TRBJ1-1; 8 nucleotides agree with TRBD1. This CDR3 is built from 12 residues. Germline V gene sequence: CDR1 SGDLS, CDR2 YYNGEE. V trimming: 5 bases; J trimming: 7 bases; junction bases outside the gene matches: 4. The CDR3 is CASSPGQGEAFF. CDR3 DNA sequence: TGTGCCAGCAGTCCCGGACAGGGTGAAGCTTTCTTT.

The chain joins TRBV9 to TRBJ1-1; unclear D gene. Trimming left V 3 bases short and J 1 base short, with 10 bases between. Germline lookup yields CDR1 SGDLS and CDR2 YYNGEE. The CDR3 loop spans 14 amino acids. The DNA for the CDR3 is TGTGCCAGCAGCGCTAAACATCAGAACACTGAAGCTTTCTTT. Amino acid sequence: CASSAKHQNTEAFF.

CDR3 DNA: TGTGCCAGCTCACGGTCGGACGGACTCTACGAGCAGTACTTC. Its protein product is CASSRSDGLYEQYF. The chain employs TRBV18 and TRBJ2-7; possible D gene TRBD2, 5 bases. CDR1 and CDR2 (germline): KGHSH, LQKENI. The CDR3 is 14 amino acids. Trimming took 4 bases from V and 3 from J, leaving 13 bases between them. Looking up the rest from reference TRBV18 and TRBJ2-7 gives the full variable domain: NAGVMQNPRHLVRRRGQEARLRCSPMKGHSHVYWYRQLPEEGLKFMVYLQKENIIDESGMPKERFSAEFPKEGPSILRIQQVVRGDSAAYFCASSRSDGLYEQYFGPGTRLTVT.

CDR3 region: CASSQERHYGYTF. CDR3 DNA: TGTGCCAGCAGCCAAGAAAGGCACTATGGCTACACCTTC. The rearrangement joins TRBV14 to TRBJ1-2; D not resolved. CDR1 is SGHDN, CDR2 FVKESK, per germline. The germline V and J ends were trimmed by 0 bases and 3 bases, with 5 bases remaining between them. The CDR3 runs to 13 residues.

This chain joins TRBV5-1 and TRBJ2-2; D is possibly TRBD1 (6 bases). Trimming stripped 3 bases from V and 2 bases from J, with 14 bases between. The length of the CDR3 is 16 residues. Germline CDR1 reads SGHRS; CDR2 reads YFSETQ. The CDR3 coding sequence is TGCGCCAGCAGCTGGGGGACAACCACAAACACCGGGGAGCTGTTTTTT. It codes for CASSWGTTTNTGELFF.

This chain uses TRBV7-6 with TRBJ1-3, with D hard to call. The CDR3 spans 15 residues. V lost 1 base and J 3 bases, leaving 10 bases between the germline ends. Germline lookup yields CDR1 SGHVS and CDR2 FNYEAQ. The CDR3 loop reads CASSLVLGGGNTIYF. The CDR3 DNA reads as TGTGCCAGCAGCTTAGTTTTGGGCGGTGGAAACACCATATATTTT. The complete variable domain, with remaining parts taken from reference TRBV7-6 and TRBJ1-3, reads GAGVSQSPRYKVTKRGQDVALRCDPISGHVSLYWYRQALGQGPEFLTYFNYEAQQDKSGLPNDRFSAERPEGSISTLTIQRTEQRDSAMYRCASSLVLGGGNTIYFGEGSWLTVV.

Only one count was recorded for this clone. The V call is TRBV19, the J call TRBJ2-1, with 8 bases aligning to TRBD2. In germline, CDR1 is LNHDA, CDR2 SQIVND (reference sequence). V gave up 3 bases and J gave up 7 bases; unmatched junction bases: 11. The CDR3 loop spans 16 amino acids. In DNA, the CDR3 is TGTGCCAGTAGTATGAGGACTAGCCAAACCGTTAATGAGCAGTTCTTC. This translates into CASSMRTSQTVNEQFF. Filled out from reference TRBV19 and TRBJ2-1, the complete variable domain reads DGGITQSPKYLFRKEGQNVTLSCEQNLNHDAMYWYRQDPGQGLRLIYYSQIVNDFQKGDIAEGYSVSREKKESFPLTVTSAQKNPTAFYLCASSMRTSQTVNEQFFGPGTRLTVL.

The genes are TRBV28 and TRBJ2-7; 11 bases fit TRBD2. V trimming: 4 bases; J trimming: 3 bases; junction bases outside the gene matches: 5. The CDR3 totals 15 residues. Germline V CDR1 and CDR2: MDHEN, SYDVKM. CDR3 residues: CASSSSGGLRYEQYF. The CDR3 coding sequence is TGTGCCAGCAGTTCTAGCGGGGGGCTACGCTACGAGCAGTACTTC. The complete variable domain, with remaining parts taken from reference TRBV28 and TRBJ2-7, reads DVKVTQSSRYLVKRTGEKVFLECVQDMDHENMFWYRQDPGLGLRLIYFSYDVKMKEKGDIPEGYSVSREKKERFSLILESASTNQTSMYLCASSSSGGLRYEQYFGPGTRLTVT.

The CDR3 bases are TGTGCCAGTACCCGGGGGGGGAACTATGGCTACACCTTC. Translating gives CASTRGGNYGYTF. The chain couples TRBV19 to TRBJ1-2; possible D gene TRBD1, 5 bases. Trimming took 7 bases from V and 2 from J, leaving 11 bases between them. Germline CDR1 reads LNHDA; CDR2 reads SQIVND (reference sequence). The CDR3 runs to 13 residues.

A single count supports this clone. The V and J genes are TRBV5-1 and TRBJ2-5; perhaps TRBD2 as D (6 bases). CDR1 and CDR2 from the germline V gene are SGHRS and YFSETQ. CDR3 length equals 14 residues. With 1 base removed from V and 4 bases from J, the gap between germline ends came to 11 bases. In nucleotides, the CDR3 is TGCGCCAGCAGCTTGACGGCGGGGCCAGAGACCCAGTACTTC. As protein: CASSLTAGPETQYF.

This clone appeared once. The rearrangement links TRBV19 to TRBJ2-2; TRBD1 matches at 9 bases. This CDR3 spans 14 amino acids. Trimming removed 6 bases from V and 6 bases from J; junction bases left unmatched: 5. Germline V gene lookup returns CDR1 LNHDA and CDR2 SQIVND (reference sequence). As DNA, the CDR3 is TGTGCCAGTAGGGGGACAGGGTTGTCCGGGGAGCTGTTTTTT. Amino acid sequence: CASRGTGLSGELFF. Full variable domain (remainder filled in from reference TRBV19 and TRBJ2-2): DGGITQSPKYLFRKEGQNVTLSCEQNLNHDAMYWYRQDPGQGLRLIYYSQIVNDFQKGDIAEGYSVSREKKESFPLTVTSAQKNPTAFYLCASRGTGLSGELFFGEGSRLTVL.

This clone has just a few counts. The chain joins TRBV10-3 to TRBJ1-2, with D possibly matching TRBD1 (5 bases). The V end lost 6 bases, the J end lost 0 bases, and 14 bases lay between the germline ends. Germline assignment: CDR1 ENHRY and CDR2 SYGVKD. CDR3 size: 15 residues. CDR3 in amino acids: CAIRAGTATNYGYTF. Here the CDR3 DNA reads TGTGCCATCAGAGCCGGGACGGCGACTAACTATGGCTACACCTTC.

The chain couples TRBV7-9 to TRBJ2-5; D unclear. The CDR3 extends over 15 amino acids. V was pared by 3 bases and J by 1 base, with 12 bases between. The germline V gene encodes CDR1 SEHNR and CDR2 FQNEAQ (reference sequence). CDR3 in DNA: TGTGCCAGCAGCTTCAAGGACGGCCTCCAAGAGACCCAGTACTTC. Protein sequence: CASSFKDGLQETQYF.

The gene calls are TRBV25-1 and TRBJ2-5; perhaps TRBD2 as D (6 bases). This CDR3 has 14 amino acids. CDR1 is MGHDK and CDR2 is SYGVNS in the germline V gene. The V end lost 3 bases, the J end lost 9 bases, and 17 bases lay between the germline ends. The CDR3 DNA is TGTGCCAGCAGTGAGCGCGGGGTGGTGGTGGCCCAGTACTTC. It encodes CASSERGVVVAQYF.

This sequence joins TRBV6-1 and TRBJ2-1; possible D gene TRBD2, 6 bases. The CDR3 spans 15 residues. The V and J ends lost 4 bases and 0 bases respectively, with 10 bases between them. Looked up from germline, CDR1 is MNHNS and CDR2 is SASEGT. The chain's CDR3 is CASSARGSSYNEQFF. DNA of the CDR3: TGTGCCAGCAGTGCCCGGGGGAGCTCCTACAATGAGCAGTTCTTC.

The V and J genes are TRBV7-2 and TRBJ2-7; perhaps TRBD1 as D (6 bases). The germline gives CDR1 SGHTA, CDR2 FQGNSA. Trimming cost V 2 bases and J 1 base, with 12 bases left between them. This CDR3 contains 15 residues. CDR3 sequence reads: CASSLTSQGSYEQYF. The CDR3 nucleotides are TGTGCCAGCAGCTTAACTTCCCAGGGGTCCTACGAGCAGTACTTC. Filled out from reference TRBV7-2 and TRBJ2-7, the complete variable domain reads GAGVSQSPSNKVTEKGKDVELRCDPISGHTALYWYRQSLGQGLEFLIYFQGNSAPDKSGLPSDRFSAERTGGSVSTLTIQRTQQEDSAVYLCASSLTSQGSYEQYFGPGTRLTVT.

This rearrangement joins TRBV7-9 to TRBJ1-6; D is perhaps TRBD1 (5 bases). Trimming took off 5 bases at V and 7 bases at J, with 12 bases between the two ends. CDR3 length: 14 residues. The germline CDR1 and CDR2 sequences are SEHNR and FQNEAQ (reference sequence). DNA of the CDR3: TGTGCCAGCAGCCCTGAGGGGAAGAATTCACCCCTCCACTTT. Amino acids: CASSPEGKNSPLHF.

The chain couples TRBV11-2 to TRBJ1-5; 9 bases align to TRBD1. CDR1 SGHAT and CDR2 FQNNGV come from the germline V gene. The CDR3 covers 15 residues. The ends lost 5 bases at V and 2 bases at J; junction bases unmatched: 4. The CDR3 loop reads CASSPDRGGNQPQHF. Here the CDR3 DNA reads TGTGCCAGCAGCCCGGACAGGGGCGGCAATCAGCCCCAGCATTTT.

The chain uses TRBV2 and TRBJ1-2, with D perhaps matching TRBD1 (5 bases). CDR3 length: 14 amino acids. CDR1 and CDR2 from the germline V gene are SNHLY and FYNNEI. V was pared by 6 bases and J by 1 base, with 12 bases between. The CDR3 loop is CASREGWINYGYTF. CDR3 coding DNA: TGTGCCAGCAGGGAGGGGTGGATTAACTATGGCTACACCTTC.